Presented here are 27 T cell receptor beta chains from one specimen sequenced in a study of cytomegalovirus exposure and HLA in healthy donors. PCR employed 60 Vbeta and 13 Jbeta primers. Repertoires were generated with immunoSEQ multiplex PCR, while TCRdb's copy carries only in-frame clones and drops some. Of 170,000 or so clones in the sample, under 85% are singletons; the top ten hold 4.8%. Sequenced: PBMCs. These receptors were taken from a man aged 18 to 29 in good health and CMV-seronegative.

V and J are TRBV14 and TRBJ2-2, with TRBD2 matching over 9 bases. CDR1 SGHDN and CDR2 FVKESK come from the germline V gene. This CDR3 is 18 amino acids long. The V segment lost 0 bases and the J segment 3 bases; nucleotides outside the gene matches: 8. CDR3 in amino acids: CASSQDMTRGGHTGELFF. CDR3 bases: TGTGCCAGCAGCCAAGATATGACGCGGGGGGGCCACACCGGGGAGCTGTTTTTT.

The rearrangement links TRBV7-8 to TRBJ2-7; 8 bases are shared with TRBD1. Germline trimming cut 5 bases from V and 2 bases from J; bases unmatched to any gene: 5. In germline, CDR1 is SGHVS, CDR2 FQNEAQ. The length of the CDR3 is 14 residues. DNA for the CDR3: TGTGCCAGCAGCCGGGACAGGTTGACCTACGAGCAGTACTTC. It translates to CASSRDRLTYEQYF.

The chain carries TRBV11-2 and TRBJ1-6; perhaps TRBD1 as D (5 bases). CDR3 length: 13 residues. Per the germline V gene, CDR1 is SGHAT and CDR2 is FQNNGV. V lost 5 bases and J 13 bases, leaving 15 bases between the germline ends. The CDR3 DNA sequence: TGTGCCAGCAGCACCGACCGCGGGGGTCCCCTCCACTTT. This gives the protein CASSTDRGGPLHF.

The chain couples TRBV27 to TRBJ2-1, with 10 bases identical to TRBD2. The CDR3 length is 16 residues. V lost 8 bases and J lost 3; bases outside the gene matches: 10. Looked up from germline, CDR1 is MNHEY and CDR2 is SMNVEV (reference sequence). CDR3 bases: TGTGCCAGCGGAACACCCGGGACTAGCGACTACAATGAGCAGTTCTTC. It encodes CASGTPGTSDYNEQFF.

This clone was counted once. The identical CDR3 is also encoded by other nucleotide sequences in the sample. The J gene is TRBJ1-1, the V gene TRBV5-8; the D gene is possibly TRBD1 (5 bases). Germline CDR1 and CDR2: SGHTS and YDEGEE. This CDR3 spans 14 amino acids. V was clipped by 0 bases and J by 2 bases, with 8 bases between them. CDR3 nucleotide sequence: TGTGCCAGCAGCTTGGTCCAGGGAAACACTGAAGCTTTCTTT. It yields the protein CASSLVQGNTEAFF.

V and J are TRBV7-2 and TRBJ1-5, with D perhaps matching TRBD1 (6 bases). Trimming shortened V by 5 bases and J by 7 bases, and 15 bases separated the two germline ends. This CDR3 spans 14 amino acids. Germline V gives CDR1 SGHTA, CDR2 FQGNSA. The CDR3 sequence: CASSPPGGGQPQHF. DNA of the CDR3: TGTGCCAGCAGCCCACCGGGGGGCGGACAGCCCCAGCATTTT.

The genes are TRBV2 and TRBJ2-5; unclear D gene. V was shortened by 1 base and J by 5 bases, with 11 bases between the two germline ends. In germline, CDR1 is SNHLY, CDR2 FYNNEI. The CDR3 consists of 14 residues. The CDR3 DNA sequence: TGTGCCAGCAGTGAAGGCGTGTCGTGGGAGACCCAGTACTTC. Residues: CASSEGVSWETQYF.

This rearrangement joins TRBV7-2 to TRBJ2-5, with a possible D match to TRBD2 (6 bases). V lost 5 bases to trimming and J lost 4 bases, with 11 bases between them. The CDR3 is 13 amino acids. The germline gives CDR1 SGHTA, CDR2 FQGNSA. The CDR3 DNA reads as TGTGCCAGCAGCCTCTCGGGACTAGAGACCCAGTACTTC. As protein: CASSLSGLETQYF.

The rearrangement uses TRBV4-2 and TRBJ2-5, with TRBD2 identical over 8 bases. The end of the DNA aligns better with TRBJ2-7, so the J call may be wrong. Germline loops: CDR1 LGHNA, CDR2 YNFKEQ. This CDR3 comprises 14 residues. CDR3 loop: CASSQVAGSYEQYF. The CDR3 DNA reads TGTGCCAGCAGCCAAGTAGCGGGGTCCTACGAGCAGTACTTC.

The genes are TRBV6-5 and TRBJ2-5; D unresolved. Trimming took off 6 bases at V and 1 base at J, with 12 bases between the two ends. Germline V CDR1 and CDR2: MNHEY, SVGAGI. The CDR3 extends over 14 amino acids. CDR3 DNA sequence: TGTGCCAGCAGAGCGTCCTTTTCCCAAGAGACCCAGTACTTC. The encoded protein is CASRASFSQETQYF.

V is TRBV4-1 and J is TRBJ2-5; D is undetermined. CDR1 is MGHRA, CDR2 YSYEKL, per germline. Trimming cost V 2 bases and J 4 bases, with 8 bases left between them. The CDR3 totals 13 residues. As DNA, the CDR3 is TGCGCCAGCAGCCAAATTCTAGGAGAGACCCAGTACTTC. Translation gives CASSQILGETQYF.

The chain recombines TRBV6-5 with TRBJ2-5; D call uncertain. The CDR3 extends over 12 amino acids. Trimming left V 7 bases short and J 5 bases short, with 11 bases between. Per germline, CDR1 MNHEY and CDR2 SVGAGI. CDR3 amino acids: CASKSSSETQYF. For the CDR3, the DNA is TGTGCCAGCAAATCCTCTTCCGAGACCCAGTACTTC.

The genes are TRBV9 and TRBJ1-2; TRBD1 aligns across 8 bases. With V trimmed by 3 bases and J by 4 bases, 11 bases remained unmatched. The CDR3 runs to 16 residues. Germline V CDR1 and CDR2: SGDLS, YYNGEE. CDR3 protein: CASSAQRPGQAYGYTF. The CDR3 DNA reads as TGTGCCAGCAGCGCCCAACGGCCGGGACAGGCCTATGGCTACACCTTC.

The chain couples TRBV9 to TRBJ1-1; D not resolved. Trimming removed 2 bases from V and 0 bases from J, with 11 bases in between. Germline V gene sequence: CDR1 SGDLS, CDR2 YYNGEE. The CDR3 is 15 amino acids. The CDR3 here is CASSVLSELNTEAFF. The CDR3 coding sequence is TGTGCCAGCAGCGTTTTATCCGAGCTGAACACTGAAGCTTTCTTT. The full variable domain, completed using reference TRBV9 and TRBJ1-1, is DSGVTQTPKHLITATGQRVTLRCSPRSGDLSVYWYQQSLDQGLQFLIQYYNGEERAKGNILERFSAQQFPDLHSELNLSSLELGDSALYFCASSVLSELNTEAFFGQGTRLTVV.

The CDR3 DNA follows: TGCGCCAGCAGCCCTGGGACAGGGGAGTACGAGCAGTACTTC. This codes for CASSPGTGEYEQYF. The chain recombines TRBV5-1 with TRBJ2-7; 10 bases are a match to TRBD1. Germline lookup yields CDR1 SGHRS and CDR2 YFSETQ. V was clipped by 4 bases and J by 4 bases; unmatched bases: 5. The CDR3 runs to 14 residues.

The rearrangement joins TRBV7-9 to TRBJ1-1, with a weak D call TRBD1 (6 bases). Trimming pared 5 bases from V and 1 base from J, leaving 14 bases between. This CDR3 is built from 15 residues. Germline V gene data show CDR1 as SEHNR and CDR2 as FQNEAQ (reference sequence). CDR3 amino acids: CASSPRTDTNTEAFF. The CDR3 DNA is TGTGCCAGCAGCCCCCGGACAGATACGAACACTGAAGCTTTCTTT. Using reference TRBV7-9 and TRBJ1-1 for the parts outside the CDR3, the full variable domain is DTGVSQNPRHKITKRGQNVTFRCDPISEHNRLYWYRQTLGQGPEFLTYFQNEAQLEKSRLLSDRFSAERPKGSFSTLEIQRTEQGDSAMYLCASSPRTDTNTEAFFGQGTRLTVV.

The V call is TRBV18, the J call TRBJ2-3; D remains unclear. Trimming cost V 2 bases and J 3 bases, with 12 bases left between them. In germline, CDR1 is KGHSH, CDR2 LQKENI. CDR3 length: 15 residues. The DNA for the CDR3 is TGTGCCAGCTCACCAGGGCCCCCTGGGACAGATACGCAGTATTTT. This gives the protein CASSPGPPGTDTQYF.

The chain links TRBV7-9 to TRBJ2-3; 10 bases line up with TRBD1. This CDR3 region has 15 residues. The germline V gene has CDR1 SEHNR and CDR2 FQNEAQ (reference sequence). The trim removed 3 bases at V and 2 bases at J, leaving 2 bases unmatched. CDR3 protein: CASSLGQGPTDTQYF. In nucleotides, the CDR3 is TGTGCCAGCAGCTTGGGACAGGGGCCCACAGATACGCAGTATTTT.

This clone has just one count. The gene calls are TRBV18 and TRBJ1-2, with 8 bases aligning to TRBD1. This CDR3 contains 14 residues. Losses at the gene ends were 3 bases for V and 7 bases for J; bases not matched to a gene: 7. From germline, CDR1 is KGHSH and CDR2 LQKENI. The CDR3 nucleotides are TGTGCCAGCTCACCGGACAGGGTAATCAGTGGCTACACCTTC. Translated, it gives CASSPDRVISGYTF.

The V call is TRBV5-4, the J call TRBJ2-5; the match to TRBD2 covers 10 bases. V shed 4 bases and J 2 bases; nucleotides not matched to a gene: 8. The CDR3 extends over 16 amino acids. Germline CDR1 and CDR2: SGHNT and YYREEE (reference sequence). CDR3 nucleotide sequence: TGTGCCAGCAGCAACATCGGGACTAGCGATCAAGAGACCCAGTACTTC. Amino acids: CASSNIGTSDQETQYF.

The chain is built from TRBV11-3 and TRBJ2-3; D is unresolved. The germline V gene encodes CDR1 SGHNT and CDR2 YENEEA. Trimming left V 1 base short and J 0 bases short, with 8 bases between. There are 15 residues in the CDR3. CDR3: CASSLASTSTDTQYF. DNA for the CDR3: TGTGCCAGCAGCTTAGCATCGACTAGCACAGATACGCAGTATTTT.

The chain links TRBV6-1 to TRBJ1-5; D unclear. CDR3 length: 14 residues. CDR1 is MNHNS, CDR2 SASEGT, per germline. V gave up 2 bases and J gave up 5 bases, with 10 bases separating them. CDR3 nucleotide sequence: TGTGCCAGCAGTGAAATCCCCCCTTATCAGCCCCAGCATTTT. This sequence encodes CASSEIPPYQPQHF.

This chain joins TRBV10-3 and TRBJ2-7, with 7 nucleotides matching TRBD2. The germline V gene has CDR1 ENHRY and CDR2 SYGVKD. V was clipped by 10 bases and J by 3 bases; unmatched bases: 15. This CDR3 has 15 amino acids. The CDR3 DNA follows: TGTGCCACATTCGGCGGGGGACCCTTGAACTACGAGCAGTACTTC. Its translation: CATFGGGPLNYEQYF.

This sequence joins TRBV5-6 and TRBJ1-2, with 9 bases matching TRBD1. CDR1 and CDR2 from the germline V gene are SGHDT and YYEEEE. Germline trimming cut 4 bases from V and 12 bases from J; bases unmatched to any gene: 4. This CDR3 has 11 amino acids. The CDR3 spells CASSTGGADTF. In DNA, the CDR3 is TGTGCCAGCAGCACAGGGGGCGCAGACACCTTC.

This clone was recorded a few times. The chain uses TRBV2 and TRBJ1-1, with TRBD1 as a possible D gene (6 bases). CDR3 size: 13 residues. V lost 7 bases to trimming and J lost 11 bases, with 20 bases between them. From germline, CDR1 is SNHLY and CDR2 FYNNEI. The CDR3 spells CASKAQGLWEAFF. The CDR3 DNA follows: TGTGCCAGCAAGGCCCAGGGGCTCTGGGAGGCTTTCTTT. The variable domain in full, with the rest retrieved from reference TRBV2 and TRBJ1-1, is EPEVTQTPSHQVTQMGQEVILRCVPISNHLYFYWYRQILGQKVEFLVSFYNNEISEKSEIFDDQFSVERPDGSNFTLKIRSTKLEDSAMYFCASKAQGLWEAFFGQGTRLTVV.

This clone was seen once. This rearrangement joins TRBV6-5 to TRBJ1-1; D possibly corresponds to TRBD1 (6 bases). Trimming took 2 bases from V and 4 from J, leaving 14 bases between them. The germline V gene encodes CDR1 MNHEY and CDR2 SVGAGI. There are 15 residues in the CDR3. In DNA form, the CDR3 reads TGTGCCAGCAGTTACCCGACAGGAATGGGCACTGAAGCTTTCTTT. Translating gives CASSYPTGMGTEAFF.

The genes are TRBV6-6 and TRBJ2-7, with 10 nucleotides matching TRBD2. This CDR3 has 16 residues. Germline values: CDR1 MNHNY, CDR2 SVGAGI (reference sequence). The ends lost 5 bases at V and 1 base at J; junction bases unmatched: 8. The CDR3 DNA reads TGTGCCAGCAGTAACCGGCCGGGACTAGCGTCCTACGAGCAGTACTTC. Translated, it gives CASSNRPGLASYEQYF.